Listed below are T cell receptor beta chains from one sample, sequenced in a study of T cells in Graves' hyperthyroidism and ophthalmopathy. TCRdb re-called the multiplex PCR reads through MiXCR, storing one row per CDR3 protein. Of roughly 240,000 distinct CDR3 sequences listed, 15% to 20% are singletons. What was sequenced was blood. Receptors originate from a woman aged 18-29 years with Graves' ophthalmopathy. The CDR3 runs from the conserved cysteine through the conserved F or W. A D gene is named only where the DNA matches it firmly. Expanded clones are given a class, and other clones once, few, many or no size at all.

clone_size	v_call	j_call	d_call	cdr3_nt	cdr3_aa
-	TRBV20-1	TRBJ2-1	TRBD2	TGCAGTGCTCCGGACCTCACTAGCGGGAGTCCCAATGAGCAGTTCTTC	CSAPDLTSGSPNEQFF
many	TRBV2	TRBJ1-2	-	TGTGCCAGCAGACCGGACAGAACTAACTATGGCTACACCTTC	CASRPDRTNYGYTF
many	TRBV20-1	TRBJ2-7	-	TGCAGTGCCCCGACAGGATACGAGCAGTACTTC	CSAPTGYEQYF
many	TRBV27	TRBJ1-1	-	TGTGCCAGCAGACGGGACCCAACGAACACTGAAGCTTTCTTT	CASRRDPTNTEAFF
many	TRBV5-4	TRBJ1-2	TRBD1	TGTGCCAGCAGCTGGGGACAGGGGGACGCTGGCTACACCTTC	CASSWGQGDAGYTF
many	TRBV6-5	TRBJ2-7	-	TGTGCCAGCAGTTACCACAGGGCGGGGGTCGAGCAGTACTTC	CASSYHRAGVEQYF
many	TRBV20-1	TRBJ2-1	-	TGCAGTGCTCACCAGGGGAGAGGCTACAATGAGCAGTTCTTC	CSAHQGRGYNEQFF
many	TRBV5-1	TRBJ1-5	-	TGCGCCAGCAGTCTGACGGGTCCCCATAGCAATCAGCCCCAGCATTTT	CASSLTGPHSNQPQHF
many	TRBV6-2/TRBV6-3	TRBJ2-5	-	TGTGCCAGCAGTCATACTCAAGAGACCCAGTACTTC	CASSHTQETQYF
-	TRBV4-1	TRBJ2-5	TRBD1	TGCGCCAGCAGCCAAGATCGTGACAGGGGGCGAGCAGAGACCCAGTACTTC	CASSQDRDRGRAETQYF
many	TRBV28	TRBJ1-6	-	TGTGCCAGCAGTCCCCGATGGGGAGTGATATCACCCCTCCACTTT	CASSPRWGVISPLHF
many	TRBV20-1	TRBJ2-1	TRBD2	TGCAGTGCTAGAGATCCGGGAGGGGAGGGTCCCTACAATGAGCAGTTCTTC	CSARDPGGEGPYNEQFF
many	TRBV11-2	TRBJ1-1	-	TGTGCCAGCAGCCGTAGTCCGAAGAAGAACACTGAAGCTTTCTTT	CASSRSPKKNTEAFF
many	TRBV28	TRBJ1-3	-	TGTGCCAGCAGTTCCCGCTGGCCTGGAAACACCATATATTTT	CASSSRWPGNTIYF
many	TRBV19	TRBJ2-1	TRBD2	TGTGCCAGTAGTAAGTCTAGCGGGTCTTCCTCCTACAATGAGCAGTTCTTC	CASSKSSGSSSYNEQFF
many	TRBV19	TRBJ2-2	-	TGTGCCAGTAGTATAGTCGGTAACACCGGGGAGCTGTTTTTT	CASSIVGNTGELFF
-	TRBV5-1	TRBJ1-3	-	TGCGCCAGCACCCAGGGGTTGAGCTCTGGAAACACCATATATTTT	CASTQGLSSGNTIYF
many	TRBV27	TRBJ2-1	TRBD2	TGTGCCAGCAGTTTAGGGATTAGCGGGTACAATGAGCAGTTCTTC	CASSLGISGYNEQFF
many	TRBV6-5	TRBJ2-7	TRBD1	TGTGCCAGCAGTTACTCGGACAGGGGAAACGAGCAGTACTTC	CASSYSDRGNEQYF
many	TRBV7-9	TRBJ2-5	-	TGTGCCAGCAGCTTAGCCTCTGAGACCCAGTACTTC	CASSLASETQYF
many	TRBV18	TRBJ2-7	-	TGTGCCAGCTCACCTAGAGGCACCAGATCCTACGAGCAGTACTTC	CASSPRGTRSYEQYF
many	TRBV3-1	TRBJ2-6	-	TGTGCCAGCAGCCCTCGACGGCATTCTGGGGCCAACGTCCTGACTTTC	CASSPRRHSGANVLTF
many	TRBV5-1	TRBJ2-2	-	TGCGCCAGCAGGCAGGATGGCACCGGGGAGCTGTTTTTT	CASRQDGTGELFF
many	TRBV6-6	TRBJ1-1	-	TGTGCCAGCAGTTACTCGATAAGGGGGTGGGGTACTGAAGCTTTCTTT	CASSYSIRGWGTEAFF
few	TRBV19	TRBJ2-7	-	TGTGCCAGTACCCAGGGGTGGGGGCCTAACTCCTACGAGCAGTACTTC	CASTQGWGPNSYEQYF
-	TRBV2	TRBJ2-5	TRBD1	TGTGCCAGCAGGGGGGACAGGGGATTGTGGGAGACCCAGTACTTC	CASRGDRGLWETQYF
many	TRBV28	TRBJ1-2	-	TGTGCCATCCCGAAGAGCGGGAGGTATGGCTACACCTTC	CAIPKSGRYGYTF
many	TRBV9	TRBJ2-2	-	TGTGCCAGCAGCGTGCGGTCCGAGGCGAACACCGGGGAGCTGTTTTTT	CASSVRSEANTGELFF
many	TRBV19	TRBJ1-5	-	TGTGCCAGTAGTATCTCGGTCCAGGGTAACAATCAGCCCCAGCATTTT	CASSISVQGNNQPQHF